The clone carrying this T cell receptor beta chain was counted between two and nine times. Its specificity is not known. Germline V CDR1 and CDR2: MGHRA, YSYEKL. After removal of 4 bases from V and 6 bases from J, the junction contained 7 bases not matched to a gene. The CDR3 consists of 15 residues. The sample originates from a study of cytomegalovirus exposure and HLA in healthy donors. Study outcomes and limitations: Using a false discovery rate of 0.05, a later analysis showed that approximately 18,000 TCR beta sequences were associated with HLA alleles. An ancestry cluster, one associated with Asian ancestry, reportedly showed fewer N-insertions than the 666-donor mean in a later analysis.

PCR amplification relied on 60 Vbeta primers (plus 13 Jbeta primers). Here immunoSEQ multiplex PCR was the method, and the copy in TCRdb shows in-frame clones only, minus some. The sample consists of approximately 100,000 clones, roughly 80% of them appearing once. The sequence derives from a male donor in good health and CMV-seropositive. This sequence joins TRBV4-1 and TRBJ1-4; the match to TRBD1 covers 8 bases. The sample was PBMCs. The CDR3 coding sequence is TGCGCCAGCAGCCTGGTCCAGGGGGCAGATGAAAAACTGTTTTTT. Amino acids: CASSLVQGADEKLFF.